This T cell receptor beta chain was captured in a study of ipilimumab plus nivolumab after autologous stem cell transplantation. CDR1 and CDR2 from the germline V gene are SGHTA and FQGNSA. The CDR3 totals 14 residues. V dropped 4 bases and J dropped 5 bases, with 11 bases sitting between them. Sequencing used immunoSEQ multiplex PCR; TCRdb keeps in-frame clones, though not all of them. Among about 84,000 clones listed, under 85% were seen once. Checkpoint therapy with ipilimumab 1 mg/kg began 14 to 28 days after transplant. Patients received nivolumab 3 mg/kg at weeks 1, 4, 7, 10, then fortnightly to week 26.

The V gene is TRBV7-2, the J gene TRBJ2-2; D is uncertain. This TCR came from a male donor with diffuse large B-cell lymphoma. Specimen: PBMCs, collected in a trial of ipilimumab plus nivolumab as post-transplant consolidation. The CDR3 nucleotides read TGTGCCAGCAGCTCTGCGAGACCGACCGGGGAGCTGTTTTTT. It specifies CASSSARPTGELFF.